This paragraph covers one T cell receptor beta chain sequence. The antigen is undetermined. This specimen comes from a study of identical twins. Study-level findings and limits: Cord blood beta clonotypes that were abundant carried fewer insertions, and memory repertoires showed no such trend.

In TCRdb, the 5' RACE reads were re-called with MiXCR into one record per CDR3 protein. The sample carries 300,000 to 350,000 distinct CDR3 sequences, 9% to 15% recorded once. The data were also submitted as part of a second study, on yellow fever vaccine responses in identical twins.

The origin of this receptor is a woman between 18 and 30 years old in good health. Sequenced sample: CD8+ T cells sorted from blood.

The CDR3 bases are TGTGCCAGCAGCCAAGAAAGTCCCGGGGGGGGGCAAGAGACCCAGTACTTC. Amino acid sequence: CASSQESPGGGQETQYF. The chain couples TRBV4-2 to TRBJ2-5; 8 bases align to TRBD2. Germline loops: CDR1 LGHNA, CDR2 YNFKEQ. The CDR3 extends over 17 amino acids. Trimming at V came to 0 bases and at J to 2 bases, leaving 8 bases not matched to a gene.